There are many counts of the clone carrying this T cell receptor (beta chain). This sample was taken from a study of T cells after yellow fever vaccination. Trimming removed 0 bases at V and 4 bases at J, with 7 bases between. Germline V gene data show CDR1 as LGHDT and CDR2 as YNNKEL (reference sequence). The CDR3 covers 15 residues. Synthesis of TCR cDNA relied on 5'RACE template switching, which attached a universal primer site and UMIs. MiXCR, run by TCRdb on the 5' RACE reads, gives a single entry per CDR3 protein. The repertoire consists of some 300,000 distinct CDR3 sequences, with around 10% occurring once and the leading ten covering around 3.1%.

The rearrangement joins TRBV3-1 to TRBJ1-6; D ambiguous. Sequenced material: CD4+ T cells sorted from PBMCs, taken 5 days after the yellow fever booster vaccination. The sequence derives from a man younger than 30 who received the YFV17D yellow fever vaccine. The CDR3 DNA sequence: TGTGCCAGCAGCCAAGACCCAGGTTATAATTCACCCCTCCACTTT. This gives the protein CASSQDPGYNSPLHF.